The following is a T cell receptor beta chain sequence with its context. The antigen is not known. The data originate from a study of type 1 and type 2 diabetes patients. Background on the study: CD4+ or CD8+ T cells were positively selected from PBMCs with microbeads. General study findings and limits: Some expanded clones seen only in T1D might occur in additional T2D or control samples.

Amplification started from genomic DNA. The TCR beta CDR3 region was amplified using 30 forward and 13 reverse primers. TCRdb reanalysed the multiplex PCR reads using MiXCR and keeps one entry per CDR3 protein. The data show 250,000 or so distinct CDR3 sequences, roughly 50% seen once. The germline CDR1 and CDR2 sequences are DFQATT and SNEGSKA (reference sequence). This CDR3 spans 14 amino acids. V lost 4 bases and J lost 4, with 11 bases in between. Standard classification criteria confirmed type 1 or type 2 diabetes in all patients. Anyone with other autoimmune disease or infection in the prior four weeks was excluded.

The chain recombines TRBV20-1 with TRBJ2-6; D gene ambiguous. The origin of this receptor is a man between 18 and 35 years old with type 2 diabetes. Sequenced: peripheral blood mononuclear cells (PBMCs). The chain's CDR3 is CSAIRVAGANVLTF. CDR3 sequence (DNA): TGCAGTGCTATTAGGGTGGCAGGGGCCAACGTCCTGACTTTC.